This T cell receptor (beta chain) was sequenced for a study of blood T cell dynamics during melanoma immunotherapy. Study conclusions and caveats: Cell-free DNA CDR3 sequences most resembled the immune-effector CD8+ subset, which was also most clonal.

As to this clone: Its matching antigen is unknown.

Documented time point: pre-treatment baseline. Apart from two fast progressors, RECIST 1.1 response was judged 12 weeks post-infusion. The assay received all extracted DNA from sorted CD8+ subsets. Clones were sequenced by immunoSEQ multiplex PCR, and TCRdb holds only the in-frame ones, with some missing. The sample contains about 13,000 clones, 92% of which appear only once. Germline CDR1 SGHTS, CDR2 YDEGEE. V trimming: 4 bases; J trimming: 0 bases; junction bases outside the gene matches: 12. This CDR3 region has 17 residues. The specimen comprised effector memory CD8+ T cells from blood, sampled from a patient treated with checkpoint blockade. This receptor was identified in a human donor with melanoma. J is TRBJ1-1 and V is TRBV5-8, with TRBD1 identical over 7 bases. The CDR3 loop is CASSVGQLPLMNTEAFF. CDR3 coding DNA: TGTGCCAGCAGCGTGGGACAGCTACCTTTGATGAACACTGAAGCTTTCTTT.